The clone carrying this T cell receptor (beta chain) is termed medium-sized. Its antigen is unknown. The source of the sample is a study of T and B cells in COVID-19 patients. Overall study: Critical illness requiring mechanical ventilation or extracorporeal membrane oxygenation affected three fifths of the roughly 20 active-infection patients. General study points: CD4+, regulatory T cell, CD8+ and sorted SARS-CoV-2-responsive or tetramer+ T cells were not yet sequenced.

Multiplex PCR with BIOMED2 TRB-A/B primer pools amplified TRB rearrangements. TCRdb used MiXCR to reprocess the multiplex PCR reads, holding one entry per CDR3 protein. This table holds around 8,000 distinct CDR3 sequences, 20% to 30% found once. Germline V gene data show CDR1 as LNHDA and CDR2 as SQIVND (reference sequence). This CDR3 is 13 amino acids long. The junction had 10 bases not matched to a gene; V was cut back by 9 bases and J by 10 bases. From blood, roughly 220-550 ng of genomic DNA served as TRB template. Sequenced material: blood. This receptor was obtained from a human donor with active COVID-19. V gene TRBV19 combines with J gene TRBJ2-1, with 9 bases fitting TRBD2. Here the CDR3 DNA reads TGTGCCAGCGCGGGACTAGCAGGGGGGGAGCAGTTCTTC. Protein sequence: CASAGLAGGEQFF.